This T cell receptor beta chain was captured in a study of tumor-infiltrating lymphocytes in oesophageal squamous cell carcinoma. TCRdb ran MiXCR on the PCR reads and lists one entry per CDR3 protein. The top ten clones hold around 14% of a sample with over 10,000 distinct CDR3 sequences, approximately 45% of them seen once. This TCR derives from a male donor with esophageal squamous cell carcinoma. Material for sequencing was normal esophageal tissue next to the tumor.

CDR3 residues: CASSLTSSGGGRQYF. The CDR3 DNA reads as TGTGCCAGCAGCTTAACTTCTAGCGGGGGGGGTAGACAGTACTTC. This rearrangement joins TRBV7-3 to TRBJ1-1; 12 nucleotides agree with TRBD2. The J call is in doubt because the DNA end fits TRBJ2-7 better. The CDR3 sequence is 15 residues long. Looked up from germline, CDR1 is SGHTA and CDR2 is FQGTGA.